This T cell receptor (beta chain) was profiled in a study of blood T cell repertoires in COVID-19. The germline gives CDR1 SGHRS, CDR2 YFSETQ. V was cut by 0 bases and J by 7 bases, with 10 bases left in between. The CDR3 sequence is 14 residues long. Sequenced by immunoSEQ multiplex PCR; TCRdb stores in-frame clones only, minus some. The table has some 250,000 clones, 75% to 90% seen once. What was sequenced was peripheral blood. The sequence came from a woman aged 25 to 39 who had recovered from COVID-19. The chain combines TRBV5-1 with TRBJ1-4; D remains unclear. Written as DNA, the CDR3 is TGCGCCAGCAGCTTGGGACTGGCGAGTGAAAAACTGTTTTTT. Amino acids: CASSLGLASEKLFF.